What follows is one TCR beta chain and its context. The V and J ends lost 4 bases and 4 bases, in that order; junction bases with no gene match: 5. From germline, CDR1 is WNHNN and CDR2 SYGVQD (reference sequence). The CDR3 extends over 15 amino acids. In the source study's methods: Amplifying reference gene primers gave estimates of nucleated cell counts. Assay: immunoSEQ multiplex PCR; the TCRdb copy retains only in-frame clones and omits some. The DNA gave D and trimming, while V, J and clone size come from that table. There are about 220,000 clones in the sample; around 86% occur only once, and about 3% lies in the top ten. This sample is part of a study of blood T cell repertoires in COVID-19. Turning to the study itself: Sites across the United States, Italy and Spain contributed samples from acute and convalescent COVID-19. From T cells, B-cell-depleted T cells, or PBMCs came the material, which was cDNA or gDNA.

The sample was peripheral blood. The TCR was taken from a woman aged 30 to 39 who had recovered from COVID-19. The chain couples TRBV10-1 to TRBJ2-3; 10 bases line up with TRBD2. The CDR3 is CASSVSGGRSDTQYF. In DNA, the CDR3 is TGCGCCAGCAGTGTTAGCGGGGGGCGTTCAGATACGCAGTATTTT.